Listed below are T cell receptor beta chains from one sample, sequenced in a study of blood T cell repertoires in COVID-19. TCRdb's copy holds only in-frame clones and misses some; the assay was immunoSEQ multiplex PCR. The sample contains roughly 220,000 clones, 65% to 90% of which appear only once. Sequenced material: peripheral blood. These receptors all stem from a man aged 80 or over with acute or convalescent COVID-19. The CDR3 runs from the conserved cysteine through the conserved F or W. The order of the fields is D gene, clone size, J gene, V gene, CDR3 DNA, CDR3 protein. The D gene is left open where the match is weak. The size field is filled for only some rows; it gives once, few, many or a size class.

>TRBD1|NA|TRBJ2-7|TRBV19
TGTGCCAGCTCGGACAGGGGCCGTTCCGGTCCCTACGAGCAGTACTTC
CASSDRGRSGPYEQYF
>TRBD1|NA|TRBJ1-5|TRBV6-5
TGTGCCAGCAGACCCGACAGGGCCCTCAATCAGCCCCAGCATTTT
CASRPDRALNQPQHF
>TRBD1|NA|TRBJ1-4|TRBV5-1
TGCGCCAGCAGCTCGGACAGGTCTGGTGAAAAACTGTTTTTT
CASSSDRSGEKLFF
>TRBD1|NA|TRBJ2-3|TRBV7-7
TGTGCCAGCAGCCAAATATTGGGGGACAGGGGAGCACCAGATACGCAGTATTTT
CASSQILGDRGAPDTQYF
>TRBD2|NA|TRBJ2-3|TRBV2
TGTGCCAGCAGAGAACTAGCGGAAAAGCATTTT
CASRELAEKHF
>TRBD1|NA|TRBJ1-2|TRBV24-1
TGTGCCACCAGTGACCCGACAGGGGCAACTTATGGCTACACCTTC
CATSDPTGATYGYTF
>NA|NA|TRBJ2-3|TRBV12-5
TGTGCTAGTGGTTTGGTTGGGCGGGATGAGGATACGCAGTATTTT
CASGLVGRDEDTQYF
>NA|NA|TRBJ1-1|TRBV11-1
TGTGCCAGCACAAAAACGGGGAACACTGAAGCTTTCTTT
CASTKTGNTEAFF
>TRBD2|NA|TRBJ2-1|TRBV24-1
TGTGCCACCAGTGCCTCCTGGACTAGGAGTGAGCAGTTCTTC
CATSASWTRSEQFF
>TRBD1|NA|TRBJ1-4|TRBV6-5
TGTGCCAGCAGGACAGGGGTCACTAATGAAAAACTGTTTTTT
CASRTGVTNEKLFF
>TRBD2|NA|TRBJ2-5|TRBV28
TGTGCCAGCAGCCTCGGGGGGGCTAGCGAAGAGACCCAGTACTTC
CASSLGGASEETQYF
>TRBD1|NA|TRBJ2-1|TRBV18
TGTGCCAGCTCACAGACGGGACAGGAATACAATGAGCAGTTCTTC
CASSQTGQEYNEQFF
>NA|NA|TRBJ1-2|TRBV6-2/TRBV6-3
TGTGCCAGCAGTTTCCTACGGTGGGGCTACACCTTC
CASSFLRWGYTF
>TRBD1|once|TRBJ2-1|TRBV7-9
TGTGCCAGCAGCCCGGGGACAGTGGACAATGAGCAGTTCTTC
CASSPGTVDNEQFF
>TRBD1|NA|TRBJ1-3|TRBV3-1/TRBV3-2
TGTGCCAGCAGCCCACTGTCGACAGGGGTAGGAAACACCATATATTTT
CASSPLSTGVGNTIYF
>TRBD1|NA|TRBJ1-1|TRBV27
TGTGCCAGCAGTTCGGACAGGGCAACGAACACTGAAGCTTTCTTT
CASSSDRATNTEAFF
>TRBD2|NA|TRBJ2-2|TRBV7-9
TGTGCCAGCAGCTTAGCAGGACTAGGAACCGGGGAGCTGTTTTTT
CASSLAGLGTGELFF
>NA|NA|TRBJ1-4|TRBV2
TGTGCCAGCAGTGATTACGGGGATGAAAAACTGTTTTTT
CASSDYGDEKLFF
>TRBD2|NA|TRBJ2-2|TRBV5-1
TGCGCCAGCAGCCCCTCGGGGGGGACCGGGGAGCTGTTTTTT
CASSPSGGTGELFF
>TRBD2|NA|TRBJ2-5|TRBV18
TGTGCCAGCTCACCTTCTAGCGGAATCGGCCTAGAGACCCAGTACTTC
CASSPSSGIGLETQYF
>NA|NA|TRBJ2-3|TRBV19
TGTGCCAGTAGCAAACCGGGACTTCCGTCGGATACGCAGTATTTT
CASSKPGLPSDTQYF
>TRBD1|NA|TRBJ1-2|TRBV29-1
TGCAGCGCGGGCAGGGGGCAAATTGACTATGGCTACACCTTC
CSAGRGQIDYGYTF
>NA|NA|TRBJ2-2|TRBV12-3/TRBV12-4
TGTGCCAGCAGTCCCTATTCCGGGGAGCTGTTTTTT
CASSPYSGELFF
>TRBD1|NA|TRBJ1-4|TRBV5-6
TGTGCCAGCAGCCGGGACAGGAATGAAAAACTGTTTTTT
CASSRDRNEKLFF
>TRBD1|NA|TRBJ1-5|TRBV15
TGTGCCACCAGCAGGGGTTGGACAGGCCAGGAACAGCCCCAGCATTTT
CATSRGWTGQEQPQHF
>NA|NA|TRBJ2-7|TRBV9
TGTGCCAGCAGCGTAGCGAGAGGGAGCTCCTACGAGCAGTACTTC
CASSVARGSSYEQYF
>TRBD1|NA|TRBJ1-5|TRBV7-2
TGTGCCAGCAGCAAAGGGACAGGGGTTGAAAAAGGAAGCAATCAGCCCCAGCATTTT
CASSKGTGVEKGSNQPQHF
>NA|NA|TRBJ2-5|TRBV2
TGTGCCAGCAGTGCGTCAAGGGCGGGAAAGACCCAGTACTTC
CASSASRAGKTQYF
>NA|NA|TRBJ2-7|TRBV7-2
TGTGCCAGCAGCTTAGTGTTAAAGCCCTCCTACGAGCAGTACTTC
CASSLVLKPSYEQYF
>NA|NA|TRBJ2-2|TRBV18
TGTGCCAGCTCACCACGGGGGACTAACACCGGGGAGCTGTTTTTT
CASSPRGTNTGELFF
>TRBD2|NA|TRBJ2-3|TRBV12-5
TGTGCTAGTGGTAACGGGAGGGAGGCAGATACGCAGTATTTT
CASGNGREADTQYF
>TRBD2|NA|TRBJ2-3|TRBV27
TGTGCCAGCAGTTTATCCCCCCCTCGAGGCAGGGGGAGCGGGGGGGAGGATACGCAGTATTTT
CASSLSPPRGRGSGGEDTQYF